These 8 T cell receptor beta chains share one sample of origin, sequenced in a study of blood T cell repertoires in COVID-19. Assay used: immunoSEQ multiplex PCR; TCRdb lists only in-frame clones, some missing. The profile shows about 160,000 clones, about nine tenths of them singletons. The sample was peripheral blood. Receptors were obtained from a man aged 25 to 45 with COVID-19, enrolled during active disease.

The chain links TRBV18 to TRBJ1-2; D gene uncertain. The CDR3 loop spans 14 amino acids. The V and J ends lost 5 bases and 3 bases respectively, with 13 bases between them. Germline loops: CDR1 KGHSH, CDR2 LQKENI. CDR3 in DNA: TGTGCCAGCTCAGAGGCTCCTCACCACTATGGCTACACCTTC. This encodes CASSEAPHHYGYTF. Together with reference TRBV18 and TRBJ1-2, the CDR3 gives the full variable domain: NAGVMQNPRHLVRRRGQEARLRCSPMKGHSHVYWYRQLPEEGLKFMVYLQKENIIDESGMPKERFSAEFPKEGPSILRIQQVVRGDSAAYFCASSEAPHHYGYTFGSGTRLTVV.

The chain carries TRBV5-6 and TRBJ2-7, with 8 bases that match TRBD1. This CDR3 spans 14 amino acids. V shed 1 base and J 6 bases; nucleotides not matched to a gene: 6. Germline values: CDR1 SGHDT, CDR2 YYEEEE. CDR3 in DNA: TGTGCCAGCAGCTTGATGCAGGGGGCCAGCGAGCAGTACTTC. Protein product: CASSLMQGASEQYF.

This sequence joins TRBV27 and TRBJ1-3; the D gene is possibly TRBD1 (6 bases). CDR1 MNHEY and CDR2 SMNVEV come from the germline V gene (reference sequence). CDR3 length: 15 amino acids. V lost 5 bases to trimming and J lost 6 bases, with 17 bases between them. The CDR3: CASSGTGLKENTIYF. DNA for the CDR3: TGTGCCAGCAGTGGTACAGGGCTAAAGGAAAACACCATATATTTT.

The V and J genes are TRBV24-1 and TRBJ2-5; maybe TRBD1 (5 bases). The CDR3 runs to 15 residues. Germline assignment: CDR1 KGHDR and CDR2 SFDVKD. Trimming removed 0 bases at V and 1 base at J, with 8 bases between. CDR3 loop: CATSDLGDSQETQYF. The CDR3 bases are TGTGCCACCAGTGATTTGGGCGACAGCCAAGAGACCCAGTACTTC.

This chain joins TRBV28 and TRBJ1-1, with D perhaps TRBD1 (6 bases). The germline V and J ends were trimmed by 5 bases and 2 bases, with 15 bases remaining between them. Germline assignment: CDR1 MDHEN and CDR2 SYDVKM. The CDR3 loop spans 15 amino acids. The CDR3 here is CASSLPRTANTEAFF. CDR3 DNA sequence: TGTGCCAGCAGTCTACCGAGGACAGCCAACACTGAAGCTTTCTTT.

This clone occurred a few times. The CDR3 bases are TGTGCCAGTTACCTAGGGGGCTCTGGAAACACCATATATTTT. This encodes CASYLGGSGNTIYF. The rearrangement joins TRBV28 to TRBJ1-3; possibly TRBD1 for D (6 bases). V dropped 9 bases and J dropped 0 bases, with 12 bases sitting between them. The CDR3 has 14 residues. Per germline, CDR1 MDHEN and CDR2 SYDVKM.

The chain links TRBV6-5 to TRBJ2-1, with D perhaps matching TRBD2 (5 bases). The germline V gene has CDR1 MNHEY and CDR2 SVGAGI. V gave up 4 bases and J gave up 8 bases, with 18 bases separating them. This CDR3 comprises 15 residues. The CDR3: CASSLELEYAHEQFF. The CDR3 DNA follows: TGTGCCAGCAGTTTAGAACTAGAGTATGCCCATGAGCAGTTCTTC.

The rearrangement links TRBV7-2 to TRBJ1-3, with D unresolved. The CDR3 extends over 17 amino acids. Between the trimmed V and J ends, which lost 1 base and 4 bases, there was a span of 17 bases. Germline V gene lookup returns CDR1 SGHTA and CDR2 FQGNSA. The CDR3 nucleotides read TGTGCCAGCAGCTTAGTTAGTACGGTCCATCTGGGAAACACCATATATTTT. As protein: CASSLVSTVHLGNTIYF.